This T cell receptor (beta chain) was identified during a study of OX40 agonist ivuxolimab in advanced cancers. Study-wide context: Three patients showed partial responses: one hepatocellular carcinoma and two cutaneous melanoma cases.

Sequencing used immunoSEQ multiplex PCR; TCRdb keeps in-frame clones, though not all of them. This table holds around 77,000 clones, 78% found once. Looked up from germline, CDR1 is SEHNR and CDR2 is FQNEAQ (reference sequence). V was shortened by 3 bases and J by 5 bases, with 10 bases between the two germline ends. The CDR3 spans 13 residues. Sequenced material: CD4+ or CD8+ T cells sorted from blood, taken in a trial of the OX40 agonist ivuxolimab. This TCR was recovered from an adult with an advanced solid tumor such as melanoma, head and neck, liver or kidney cancer. The rearrangement uses TRBV7-9 and TRBJ2-5; weak D call: TRBD2 (6 bases). CDR3 sequence (DNA): TGTGCCAGCAGCTTCGGAGGGTTGGAGACCCAGTACTTC. Translating gives CASSFGGLETQYF. The variable domain in full, with the rest retrieved from reference TRBV7-9 and TRBJ2-5, is DTGVSQNPRHKITKRGQNVTFRCDPISEHNRLYWYRQTLGQGPEFLTYFQNEAQLEKSRLLSDRFSAERPKGSFSTLEIQRTEQGDSAMYLCASSFGGLETQYFGPGTRLLVL.